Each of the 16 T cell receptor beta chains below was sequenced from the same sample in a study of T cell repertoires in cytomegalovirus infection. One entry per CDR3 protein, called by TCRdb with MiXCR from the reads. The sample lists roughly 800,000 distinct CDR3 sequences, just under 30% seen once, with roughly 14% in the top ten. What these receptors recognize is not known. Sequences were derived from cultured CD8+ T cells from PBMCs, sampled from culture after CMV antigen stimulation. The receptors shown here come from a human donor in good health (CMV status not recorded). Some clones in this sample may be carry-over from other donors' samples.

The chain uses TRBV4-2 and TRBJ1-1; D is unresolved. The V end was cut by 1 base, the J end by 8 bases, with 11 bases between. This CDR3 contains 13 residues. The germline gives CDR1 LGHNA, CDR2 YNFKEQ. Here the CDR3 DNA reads TGTGCCAGCAGCCAAGGACTTGCTAGGGAAGCTTTCTTT. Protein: CASSQGLAREAFF.

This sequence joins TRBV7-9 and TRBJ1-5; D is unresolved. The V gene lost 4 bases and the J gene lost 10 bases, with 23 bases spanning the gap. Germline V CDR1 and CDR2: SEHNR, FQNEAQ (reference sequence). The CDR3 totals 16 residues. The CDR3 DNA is TGTGCCAGCAGCTCCTCTTCAGTGGCGTTGAATGATCCCCAGCATTTT. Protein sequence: CASSSSSVALNDPQHF.

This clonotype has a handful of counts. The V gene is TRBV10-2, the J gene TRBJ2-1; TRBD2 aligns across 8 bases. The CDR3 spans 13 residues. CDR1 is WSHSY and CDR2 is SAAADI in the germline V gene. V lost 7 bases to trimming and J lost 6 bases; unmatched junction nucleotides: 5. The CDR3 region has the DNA TGCGCCAGCATGGGACTAGGTGGCAATGAGCAGTTCTTC. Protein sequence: CASMGLGGNEQFF.

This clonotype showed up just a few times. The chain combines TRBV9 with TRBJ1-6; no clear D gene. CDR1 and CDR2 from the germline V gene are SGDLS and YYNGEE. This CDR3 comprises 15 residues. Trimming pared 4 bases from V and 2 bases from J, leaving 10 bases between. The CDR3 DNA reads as TGTGCCAGCAGCTCGAGAGAGGCCTATAATTCACCCCTCCACTTT. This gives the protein CASSSREAYNSPLHF.

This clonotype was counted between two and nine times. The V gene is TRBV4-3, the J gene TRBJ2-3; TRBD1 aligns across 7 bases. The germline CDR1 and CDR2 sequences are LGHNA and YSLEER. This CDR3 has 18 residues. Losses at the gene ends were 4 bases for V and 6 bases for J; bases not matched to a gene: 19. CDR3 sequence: CASSPGQLMGNLLDTQYF. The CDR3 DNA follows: TGCGCCAGCAGCCCGGGACAGCTTATGGGGAATCTTTTGGATACGCAGTATTTT.

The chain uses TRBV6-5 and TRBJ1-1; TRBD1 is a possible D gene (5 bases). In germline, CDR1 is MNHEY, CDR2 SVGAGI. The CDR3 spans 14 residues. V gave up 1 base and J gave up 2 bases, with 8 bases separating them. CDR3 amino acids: CASSYLDINTEAFF. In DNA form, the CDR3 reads TGTGCCAGCAGTTACTTGGACATCAACACTGAAGCTTTCTTT.

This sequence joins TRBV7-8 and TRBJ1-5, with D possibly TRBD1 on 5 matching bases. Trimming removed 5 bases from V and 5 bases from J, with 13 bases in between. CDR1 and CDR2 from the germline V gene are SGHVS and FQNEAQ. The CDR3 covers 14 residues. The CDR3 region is CASSTQGYYQPQHF. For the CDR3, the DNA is TGTGCCAGCAGCACCCAGGGCTACTATCAGCCCCAGCATTTT.

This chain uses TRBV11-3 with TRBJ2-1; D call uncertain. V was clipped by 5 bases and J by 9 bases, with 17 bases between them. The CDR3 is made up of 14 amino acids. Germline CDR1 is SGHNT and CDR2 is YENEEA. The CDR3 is CASSPTPAAREQFF. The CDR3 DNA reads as TGTGCCAGCAGCCCCACCCCTGCGGCCCGTGAGCAGTTCTTC.

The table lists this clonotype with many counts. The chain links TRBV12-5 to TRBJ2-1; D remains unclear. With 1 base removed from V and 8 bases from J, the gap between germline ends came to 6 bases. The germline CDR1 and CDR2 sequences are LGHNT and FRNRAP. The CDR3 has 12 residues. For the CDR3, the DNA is TGTGCTAGTGGTTTGGGCGGATATGAGCAGTTCTTC. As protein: CASGLGGYEQFF.

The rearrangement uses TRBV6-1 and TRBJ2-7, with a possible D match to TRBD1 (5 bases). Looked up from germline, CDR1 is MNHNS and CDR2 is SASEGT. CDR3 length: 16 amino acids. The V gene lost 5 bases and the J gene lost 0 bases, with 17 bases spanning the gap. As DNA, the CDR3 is TGTGCCAGCAGTTTGGGGCTCGGTTCGGCCTCCTACGAGCAGTACGTC. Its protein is CASSLGLGSASYEQYV.

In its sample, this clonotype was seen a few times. The CDR3 here is CASRPAVSRVTGELFF. The CDR3, as DNA: TGTGCCAGCAGACCAGCCGTGAGCCGCGTCACCGGGGAGCTGTTTTTT. The chain has TRBV7-6 and TRBJ2-2; D uncertain. Germline V CDR1 and CDR2: SGHVS, FNYEAQ. The CDR3 length is 16 residues. V lost 6 bases, J lost 4 bases, and 18 bases lay in between.

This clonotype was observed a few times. The CDR3 sequence: CASSQSGPGETQYF. The DNA for the CDR3 is TGTGCCAGCAGCCAGTCGGGGCCGGGGGAGACCCAGTACTTC. The chain employs TRBV14 and TRBJ2-5, with D possibly called TRBD1 or TRBD2 (5 bases each). CDR3 size: 14 residues. Germline loops: CDR1 SGHDN, CDR2 FVKESK. V was cut by 3 bases and J by 5 bases, with 13 bases left in between.

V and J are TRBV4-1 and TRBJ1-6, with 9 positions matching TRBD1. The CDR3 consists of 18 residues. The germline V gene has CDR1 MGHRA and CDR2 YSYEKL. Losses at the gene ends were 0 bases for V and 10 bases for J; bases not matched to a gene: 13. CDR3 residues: CASSQDLSPGQGGSPLHF. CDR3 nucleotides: TGCGCCAGCAGCCAAGATCTCTCCCCGGGACAGGGCGGCTCACCCCTCCACTTT.

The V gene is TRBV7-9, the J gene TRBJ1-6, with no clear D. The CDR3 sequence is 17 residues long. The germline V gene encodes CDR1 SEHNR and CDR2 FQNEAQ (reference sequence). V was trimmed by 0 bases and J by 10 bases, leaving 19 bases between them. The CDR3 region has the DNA TGTGCCAGCAGCTTAGCCGACCGGGCCCGGAACGAATCACCCCTCCACTTT. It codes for CASSLADRARNESPLHF. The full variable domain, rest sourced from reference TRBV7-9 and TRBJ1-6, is DTGVSQNPRHKITKRGQNVTFRCDPISEHNRLYWYRQTLGQGPEFLTYFQNEAQLEKSRLLSDRFSAERPKGSFSTLEIQRTEQGDSAMYLCASSLADRARNESPLHFGNGTRLTVT.

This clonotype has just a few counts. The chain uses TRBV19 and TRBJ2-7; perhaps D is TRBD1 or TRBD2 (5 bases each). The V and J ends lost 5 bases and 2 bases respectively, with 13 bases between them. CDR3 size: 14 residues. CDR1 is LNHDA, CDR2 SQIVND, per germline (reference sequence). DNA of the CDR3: TGTGCCAGTAGTTCCCGGGACCTTCCCTACGAGCAGTACGTC. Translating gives CASSSRDLPYEQYV.

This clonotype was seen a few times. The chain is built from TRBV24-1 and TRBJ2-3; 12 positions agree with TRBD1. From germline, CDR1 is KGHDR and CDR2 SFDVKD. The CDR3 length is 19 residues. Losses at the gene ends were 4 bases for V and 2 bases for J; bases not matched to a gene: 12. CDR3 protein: CATSDPSGTGGPFTDTQYF. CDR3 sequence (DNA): TGTGCCACCAGTGACCCATCCGGGACAGGGGGCCCTTTCACAGATACGCAGTATTTT.